These 28 T cell receptor beta chains share one sample of origin, sequenced in a study of blood T cell repertoires in COVID-19. TCRdb's copy holds only in-frame clones and misses some; the assay was immunoSEQ multiplex PCR. The sample lists 450,000 to 500,000 clones; 88% were seen once. What was sequenced was PBMCs or T cells enriched from blood (not recorded which). Receptor source: a woman aged 55-75 years who had recovered from COVID-19.

This chain uses TRBV11-2 with TRBJ1-2; 8 bases fit TRBD1. Per the germline V gene, CDR1 is SGHAT and CDR2 is FQNNGV. CDR3 length equals 16 residues. With 2 bases clipped from V and 2 bases from J, the junction kept 7 bases outside the gene matches. Here the CDR3 reads CASSLLGQGLNYGYTF. DNA of the CDR3: TGTGCCAGCAGCTTACTCGGACAGGGACTCAACTATGGCTACACCTTC.

J is TRBJ2-2 and V is TRBV29-1; possible D gene TRBD1, 6 bases. V dropped 4 bases and J dropped 4 bases, with 10 bases sitting between them. The CDR3 has 13 amino acids. Germline CDR1 is SQVTM and CDR2 is ANQGSEA. The CDR3 protein is CSVGGLGTGELFF. The CDR3 coding sequence is TGCAGCGTTGGGGGGCTGGGCACCGGGGAGCTGTTTTTT.

This chain links TRBV1 with TRBJ2-7; the table assigns TRBD2, which was not confirmed against the DNA. TRBV1 is labeled a pseudogene. The length of the CDR3 is 14 residues. The CDR3 loop reads CTSSRERGLVRQYV. As DNA, the CDR3 is TGCACCAGCAGCCGAGAGCGGGGGTTGGTTAGGCAGTACGTC.

Comment on this clone: The same CDR3 is also encoded by other DNA sequences in this sample. The chain joins TRBV4-1 to TRBJ2-3; 12 bases fit TRBD2. Trimming at V came to 1 base and at J to 6 bases, leaving 5 bases not matched to a gene. The CDR3 length is 16 residues. In germline, CDR1 is MGHRA, CDR2 YSYEKL. CDR3 in amino acids: CASSQASGGGLDTQYF. The CDR3, as DNA: TGCGCCAGCAGCCAAGCTAGCGGGGGGGGCCTCGATACGCAGTATTTT.

The chain recombines TRBV9 with TRBJ1-3, with D hard to call. Germline assignment: CDR1 SGDLS and CDR2 YYNGEE. V lost 0 bases, J lost 0 bases, and 7 bases lay in between. The CDR3 sequence is 15 residues long. In nucleotides, the CDR3 is TGTGCCAGCAGCGTAGATACAGTCTCTGGAAACACCATATATTTT. Its translation: CASSVDTVSGNTIYF.

This clone came up once. This rearrangement joins TRBV16 to TRBJ1-2; D unresolved. The CDR3 consists of 14 residues. Per germline, CDR1 KGHSY and CDR2 FQNENV. Trimming took off 0 bases at V and 2 bases at J, with 7 bases between the two ends. The CDR3 sequence is CASSQSSGNYGYTF. The CDR3 DNA reads as TGTGCCAGCAGCCAATCATCGGGGAACTATGGCTACACCTTC.

This chain uses TRBV6-5 with TRBJ1-5; TRBD1 agrees at 8 bases. V lost 6 bases and J lost 7; bases outside the gene matches: 8. Germline assignment: CDR1 MNHEY and CDR2 SVGAGI. This CDR3 is 14 amino acids long. The CDR3, as DNA: TGTGCCAGCAGCTTAGACAGGGGCCTACAGCCCCAGCATTTT. Its protein is CASSLDRGLQPQHF.

The CDR3 reads CASSPVWGGTTEAFF. In nucleotides, the CDR3 is TGTGCCAGCTCACCAGTATGGGGGGGGACAACTGAAGCTTTCTTT. The J gene is TRBJ1-1, the V gene TRBV18, with D perhaps matching TRBD1 (6 bases). The CDR3 covers 15 residues. CDR1 and CDR2 from the germline V gene are KGHSH and LQKENI. V lost 2 bases and J 5 bases, leaving 15 bases between the germline ends.

In this sample, this clone turned up once. V usage is TRBV10-1 and J usage is TRBJ2-3; 12 positions match TRBD2. The V gene end was trimmed by 4 bases and the J gene end by 5 bases; junction bases not matched to a gene: 13. Germline CDR1 WNHNN, CDR2 SYGVQD (reference sequence). This CDR3 is built from 18 residues. DNA of the CDR3: TGCGCCAGCAGTGCTACCCCCCGACTAGCGGGGGTCCAAGATACGCAGTATTTT. It translates to CASSATPRLAGVQDTQYF.

This clone was observed a few times. The V and J genes are TRBV29-1 and TRBJ1-2; maybe TRBD1 (6 bases). There are 12 residues in the CDR3. CDR1 is SQVTM and CDR2 is ANQGSEA in the germline V gene. V was shortened by 7 bases and J by 3 bases, with 12 bases between the two germline ends. The CDR3 region is CSGGRQDYGYTF. CDR3 nucleotide sequence: TGCAGCGGGGGCAGACAGGACTATGGCTACACCTTC. Full variable domain (remainder filled in from reference TRBV29-1 and TRBJ1-2): SAVISQKPSRDICQRGTSLTIQCQVDSQVTMMFWYRQQPGQSLTLIATANQGSEATYESGFVIDKFPISRPNLTFSTLTVSNMSPEDSSIYLCSGGRQDYGYTFGSGTRLTVV.

The V call is TRBV7-8, the J call TRBJ2-1; the match to TRBD1 covers 7 bases. The CDR3 is made up of 15 amino acids. Germline V gene sequence: CDR1 SGHVS, CDR2 FQNEAQ. V trimming: 3 bases; J trimming: 2 bases; junction bases outside the gene matches: 4. CDR3 region: CASSFPGGPYNEQFF. The DNA for the CDR3 is TGTGCCAGCAGCTTCCCAGGGGGACCCTACAATGAGCAGTTCTTC.

This chain joins TRBV5-4 and TRBJ2-2; D gene uncertain. Germline loops: CDR1 SGHNT, CDR2 YYREEE (reference sequence). The CDR3 runs to 14 residues. Trimming stripped 5 bases from V and 5 bases from J, with 13 bases between. The CDR3: CASRYQSSTGELFF. As DNA, the CDR3 is TGTGCCAGCAGGTATCAAAGCTCAACCGGGGAGCTGTTTTTT.

The CDR3 here is CASNPVSSGNTIYF. The CDR3 DNA is TGTGCCAGTAATCCGGTGAGCTCTGGAAACACCATATATTTT. The V gene is TRBV19, the J gene TRBJ1-3, with no clear D. Between the trimmed V and J ends, which lost 7 bases and 0 bases, there was a span of 10 bases. Germline V gene lookup returns CDR1 LNHDA and CDR2 SQIVND (reference sequence). This CDR3 region has 14 residues. Supplemented by reference TRBV19 and TRBJ1-3, the full variable domain reads DGGITQSPKYLFRKEGQNVTLSCEQNLNHDAMYWYRQDPGQGLRLIYYSQIVNDFQKGDIAEGYSVSREKKESFPLTVTSAQKNPTAFYLCASNPVSSGNTIYFGEGSWLTVV.

CDR3 protein: CASSFSRQGGNQPQHF. The CDR3 nucleotides are TGTGCCAGCAGCTTCTCTAGACAGGGGGGCAATCAGCCCCAGCATTTT. The V call is TRBV7-2, the J call TRBJ1-5, with 9 bases lining up with TRBD1. With 3 bases clipped from V and 2 bases from J, the junction kept 5 bases outside the gene matches. Germline assignment: CDR1 SGHTA and CDR2 FQGNSA. This CDR3 region has 16 residues. Full variable domain (remainder filled in from reference TRBV7-2 and TRBJ1-5): GAGVSQSPSNKVTEKGKDVELRCDPISGHTALYWYRQSLGQGLEFLIYFQGNSAPDKSGLPSDRFSAERTGGSVSTLTIQRTQQEDSAVYLCASSFSRQGGNQPQHFGDGTRLSIL.

The genes are TRBV18 and TRBJ1-4; D not certain. V dropped 2 bases and J dropped 6 bases, with 10 bases sitting between them. The CDR3 runs 14 residues. From germline, CDR1 is KGHSH and CDR2 LQKENI. CDR3 region: CASSPFLGYEKLFF. The CDR3 DNA follows: TGTGCCAGCTCACCATTCCTCGGGTATGAAAAACTGTTTTTT.

The gene calls are TRBV7-8 and TRBJ1-2, with 10 positions matching TRBD1. J gave up 1 base and V 2 bases, and 7 bases lay outside the gene matches. This CDR3 spans 17 amino acids. Germline values: CDR1 SGHVS, CDR2 FQNEAQ. The CDR3 bases are TGTGCCAGCAGCTTAACCCGGGACAGGGGAATTAACTATGGCTACACCTTC. This gives the protein CASSLTRDRGINYGYTF.

This chain uses TRBV7-2 with TRBJ1-2; TRBD1 aligns across 8 bases. From germline, CDR1 is SGHTA and CDR2 FQGNSA. This CDR3 has 17 residues. Germline trimming cut 0 bases from V and 0 bases from J; bases unmatched to any gene: 6. The chain's CDR3 is CASSLAFGQGTNYGYTF. CDR3 nucleotide sequence: TGTGCCAGCAGCTTAGCGTTCGGACAGGGCACTAACTATGGCTACACCTTC.

This chain joins TRBV18 and TRBJ1-5; 9 positions agree with TRBD1. Germline V gene sequence: CDR1 KGHSH, CDR2 LQKENI. With V trimmed by 6 bases and J by 3 bases, 3 bases remained unmatched. The CDR3 covers 14 residues. The CDR3 bases are TGTGCCAGCTCTAGGGACAGGGCCAATCAGCCCCAGCATTTT. Its translation: CASSRDRANQPQHF.

The chain combines TRBV6-6 with TRBJ2-7, with D unclear. V lost 5 bases and J lost 8, with 13 bases in between. CDR3 size: 12 residues. Germline CDR1 and CDR2: MNHNY and SVGAGI (reference sequence). The CDR3 loop reads CASSTVQAKQYV. The CDR3 DNA follows: TGTGCCAGCAGTACGGTCCAGGCTAAGCAGTACGTC.

In DNA form, the CDR3 reads TGTGCCAGCCGGAGTTCTAACTATGGCTACACCTTC. Translated, it gives CASRSSNYGYTF. The J gene is TRBJ1-2, the V gene TRBV3-1 (or the pseudogene TRBV3-2), with D hard to call. The V and J ends lost 8 bases and 0 bases respectively, with 7 bases between them. CDR1 and CDR2 from the germline V gene are LGHDT and YNNKEL (reference sequence). The length of the CDR3 is 12 residues.

This clone occurred once. The chain joins TRBV18 to TRBJ1-4; maybe TRBD1 (5 bases). The CDR3 spans 15 residues. Germline CDR1 KGHSH, CDR2 LQKENI. V gave up 3 bases and J gave up 8 bases, with 16 bases separating them. CDR3 DNA: TGTGCCAGCTCACCTGACAGACTAGTTGGAGAAAAACTGTTTTTT. Translation gives CASSPDRLVGEKLFF.

This sequence joins TRBV25-1 and TRBJ1-1; D call uncertain. The CDR3 extends over 14 amino acids. V was cut by 7 bases and J by 0 bases, with 12 bases left in between. The germline gives CDR1 MGHDK, CDR2 SYGVNS. CDR3 residues: CASIPAGLNTEAFF. The CDR3 DNA sequence: TGTGCCAGCATCCCAGCAGGCTTGAACACTGAAGCTTTCTTT.

V is TRBV6-6 and J is TRBJ1-2, with 11 bases lining up with TRBD1. This CDR3 comprises 14 residues. Germline loops: CDR1 MNHNY, CDR2 SVGAGI (reference sequence). Trimming took 4 bases from V and 4 from J; bases not matched to a gene: 2. The DNA for the CDR3 is TGTGCCAGCAGTTTGGGACAGGGGGTCTATGGCTACACCTTC. Amino acids: CASSLGQGVYGYTF.

This clone was seen just once. The gene calls are TRBV3-1 (or the pseudogene TRBV3-2) and TRBJ1-6, with 8 bases aligning to TRBD1. CDR1 and CDR2 (germline): LGHDT, YNNKEL (reference sequence). The CDR3 spans 17 residues. V shed 1 base and J 1 base; nucleotides not matched to a gene: 3. CDR3 nucleotides: TGTGCCAGCAGCCAAGGGCAGGGGGCTTCCTATAATTCACCCCTCCACTTT. Translation: CASSQGQGASYNSPLHF.

CDR3 DNA: TGTGCCAGCAGCTCGTACAGGGTTACCTACGAGCAGTACTTC. Translated, it gives CASSSYRVTYEQYF. The genes are TRBV6-2 or TRBV6-3 and TRBJ2-7; D possibly corresponds to TRBD1 (6 bases). Germline V gene sequence: CDR1 MNHEY, CDR2 SVGEGT. V was trimmed by 6 bases and J by 2 bases, leaving 14 bases between them. The CDR3 length is 14 residues.

CDR3 loop: CASSSIRTGNSPLHF. CDR3 in DNA: TGTGCCAGCAGTTCTATAAGGACGGGGAATTCACCCCTCCACTTT. The chain links TRBV6-6 to TRBJ1-6; D is ambiguous. V was clipped by 4 bases and J by 7 bases, with 14 bases between them. The V gene's germline CDR1 is MNHNY and CDR2 SVGAGI (reference sequence). This CDR3 region has 15 residues.

J is TRBJ2-1 and V is TRBV5-1; D uncertain. Between the trimmed V and J ends, which lost 5 bases and 1 base, there was a span of 10 bases. The CDR3 has 14 residues. Germline values: CDR1 SGHRS, CDR2 YFSETQ. This chain's CDR3 is CASRVQESYNEQFF. Written as DNA, the CDR3 is TGCGCCAGCAGGGTGCAGGAATCCTACAATGAGCAGTTCTTC.

The chain employs TRBV5-4 and TRBJ2-7; 9 bases fit TRBD1. The CDR3 covers 14 residues. V dropped 4 bases and J dropped 2; count of bases not matched to a gene: 4. Germline V gives CDR1 SGHNT, CDR2 YYREEE (reference sequence). DNA for the CDR3: TGTGCCAGCAGCCCCGGGACAGGGCCCTACGAGCAGTACTTC. Its translation is CASSPGTGPYEQYF.